The rows below give T cell receptor beta chains drawn from one sample of a study of shared clonotypes between healthy human individuals. Only in-frame clones appear in the TCRdb table, and some are missing; sequencing was by immunoSEQ multiplex PCR. The table has around 2.3 million clones, around 95% seen once. The sequencing input was naive CD4+ T cells sorted from blood. These receptors were collected from a man between 18 and 35 years old in good health. Each CDR3 is given with its conserved first and last residue. Each record gives: clone size, J gene, D gene, CDR3 length, V gene, CDR3 protein, CDR3 DNA. A D gene is named only where the DNA matches it firmly. The size of a clone is reported for some rows only, either as once, few or many, or as a class for expanded clones.

size: -; J: TRBJ2-3; D: -; length: 15; V: TRBV9; CDR3: CASSVTGIITDTQYF; DNA: TGTGCCAGCAGCGTTACAGGGATCATCACAGATACGCAGTATTTT
size: few; J: TRBJ1-5; D: -; length: 13; V: TRBV6-6; CDR3: CASSYDPRQPQHF; DNA: TGTGCCAGCAGTTACGATCCTCGTCAGCCCCAGCATTTT
size: once; J: TRBJ1-5; D: -; length: 15; V: TRBV6-1; CDR3: CASSERRGLNQPQHF; DNA: TGTGCCAGCAGTGAGAGGCGGGGGCTAAATCAGCCCCAGCATTTT
size: -; J: TRBJ1-2; D: -; length: 13; V: TRBV18; CDR3: CASSPPYPYGYTF; DNA: TGTGCCAGCTCACCACCGTATCCCTATGGCTACACCTTC
size: -; J: TRBJ1-1; D: -; length: 14; V: TRBV18; CDR3: CASSPQGMTTEAFF; DNA: TGTGCCAGCTCCCCTCAGGGGATGACCACTGAAGCTTTCTTT
size: -; J: TRBJ2-1; D: -; length: 12; V: TRBV5-1; CDR3: CASSFGGYEQFF; DNA: TGCGCCAGCAGCTTTGGTGGCTATGAGCAGTTCTTC
size: -; J: TRBJ1-2; D: TRBD1; length: 14; V: TRBV15; CDR3: CATSGQGSNYGYTF; DNA: TGTGCCACCAGCGGACAGGGATCTAACTATGGCTACACCTTC
size: -; J: TRBJ1-1; D: -; length: 12; V: TRBV6-5; CDR3: CASSRRGTEAFF; DNA: TGTGCCAGCAGCCGAAGGGGTACTGAAGCTTTCTTT
size: -; J: TRBJ1-6; D: -; length: 15; V: TRBV28; CDR3: CASSGGFSYNSPLHF; DNA: TGTGCCAGCAGTGGAGGCTTTTCCTATAATTCACCCCTCCACTTT
size: -; J: TRBJ2-1; D: TRBD2; length: 16; V: TRBV30; CDR3: CAWSLRLAGASVEQFF; DNA: TGTGCCTGGAGTCTAAGACTAGCGGGGGCGTCAGTAGAGCAGTTCTTC
size: few; J: TRBJ2-4; D: -; length: 14; V: TRBV7-2; CDR3: CASSLVGVENIQYF; DNA: TGTGCCAGCAGCTTAGTCGGCGTAGAAAACATTCAGTACTTC
size: once; J: TRBJ2-7; D: -; length: 12; V: TRBV7-2; CDR3: CASSLAGFEQYF; DNA: TGTGCCAGCAGCTTAGCCGGTTTCGAGCAGTACTTC
size: -; J: TRBJ2-7; D: -; length: 17; V: TRBV5-8; CDR3: CASSLLFGQKPSYEQYF; DNA: TGTGCCAGCAGCTTGTTGTTCGGACAGAAGCCCTCCTACGAGCAGTACTTC
size: -; J: TRBJ1-3; D: TRBD1; length: 16; V: TRBV15; CDR3: CATSRTHGTVGNTIYF; DNA: TGTGCCACCAGCAGGACGCACGGGACAGTAGGAAACACCATATATTTT
size: -; J: TRBJ1-6; D: -; length: 15; V: TRBV7-2; CDR3: CASSLDSKSNSPLHF; DNA: TGTGCCAGCAGCTTAGATTCAAAATCGAATTCACCCCTCCACTTT
size: -; J: TRBJ1-4; D: -; length: 15; V: TRBV7-2; CDR3: CASSSEGGIGEKLFF; DNA: TGTGCCAGCAGCTCCGAGGGGGGTATTGGGGAAAAACTGTTTTTT
size: -; J: TRBJ2-5; D: TRBD1; length: 16; V: TRBV5-6; CDR3: CASSYGQGAAGETQYF; DNA: TGTGCCAGCAGTTACGGACAGGGGGCAGCTGGGGAGACCCAGTACTTC
size: -; J: TRBJ1-2; D: -; length: 14; V: TRBV4-1; CDR3: CASSPTQTNYGYTF; DNA: TGCGCCAGCAGCCCTACCCAAACTAACTATGGCTACACCTTC
size: few; J: TRBJ1-2; D: -; length: 11; V: TRBV2; CDR3: CASAGEGLCTF; DNA: TGTGCCAGTGCCGGTGAGGGCCTCTGCACCTTC
size: -; J: TRBJ1-4; D: TRBD1; length: 13; V: TRBV29-1; CDR3: CSVRTGVDEKLFF; DNA: TGCAGCGTAAGGACAGGGGTGGATGAAAAACTGTTTTTT
size: -; J: TRBJ2-4; D: -; length: 16; V: TRBV6-5; CDR3: CASSHYWEGEKNIQYF; DNA: TGTGCCAGCAGTCACTACTGGGAGGGGGAGAAAAACATTCAGTACTTC
size: once; J: TRBJ2-2; D: TRBD2; length: 18; V: TRBV5-4; CDR3: CASSPGATSGGNTGELFF; DNA: TGTGCCAGCAGCCCTGGGGCTACTAGCGGGGGGAACACCGGGGAGCTGTTTTTT
size: -; J: TRBJ2-2; D: TRBD1; length: 15; V: TRBV5-1; CDR3: CASSSQGAPAGELFF; DNA: TGCGCCAGCAGCTCCCAGGGGGCGCCGGCCGGGGAGCTGTTTTTT
size: -; J: TRBJ1-5; D: -; length: 13; V: TRBV7-9; CDR3: CASSLSSAQPQHF; DNA: TGTGCCAGCAGCTTATCCTCGGCACAGCCCCAGCATTTT
size: -; J: TRBJ1-5; D: -; length: 15; V: TRBV27; CDR3: CASSLGGAGNQPQHF; DNA: TGTGCCAGCAGTTTAGGGGGGGCGGGCAATCAGCCCCAGCATTTT
size: -; J: TRBJ2-1; D: -; length: 15; V: TRBV11-1; CDR3: CASSLPGTSYNEQFF; DNA: TGTGCCAGCAGCTTACCAGGGACCAGCTACAATGAGCAGTTCTTC
size: -; J: TRBJ2-3; D: TRBD2; length: 13; V: TRBV30; CDR3: CAWTSGSKDTQYF; DNA: TGTGCCTGGACTAGCGGGAGTAAAGATACGCAGTATTTT
size: -; J: TRBJ2-7; D: TRBD1; length: 14; V: TRBV19; CDR3: CASRLTGSSYEQYF; DNA: TGTGCCAGTAGGCTGACAGGGAGCTCCTACGAGCAGTACTTC
size: few; J: TRBJ1-6; D: TRBD1; length: 14; V: TRBV27; CDR3: CASRLTGGNSPLHF; DNA: TGTGCCAGCAGACTCACAGGGGGGAATTCACCCCTCCACTTT
size: -; J: TRBJ2-1; D: -; length: 17; V: TRBV15; CDR3: CATQKRPGRSQHNEQFF; DNA: TGTGCCACCCAAAAGCGCCCCGGCCGTTCGCAACACAATGAGCAGTTCTTC
size: -; J: TRBJ1-4; D: TRBD1; length: 15; V: TRBV2; CDR3: CASSEATGASEKLFF; DNA: TGTGCCAGCAGTGAAGCGACAGGGGCTTCTGAAAAACTGTTTTTT
size: -; J: TRBJ2-3; D: -; length: 15; V: TRBV6-1; CDR3: CASSDRTAGTDTQYF; DNA: TGTGCCAGCAGTGATCGGACAGCCGGCACAGATACGCAGTATTTT
size: -; J: TRBJ1-3; D: -; length: 15; V: TRBV30; CDR3: CAWVGRRGSGNTIYF; DNA: TGTGCCTGGGTGGGGAGACGGGGCTCTGGAAACACCATATATTTT
size: -; J: TRBJ2-5; D: TRBD1; length: 14; V: TRBV11-3; CDR3: CASSLGGQQETQYF; DNA: TGTGCCAGCAGCTTAGGGGGACAGCAAGAGACCCAGTACTTC
size: -; J: TRBJ1-1; D: -; length: 13; V: TRBV6-5; CDR3: CASSRRGSTEAFF; DNA: TGTGCCAGCAGCCGCAGGGGTAGCACTGAAGCTTTCTTT
size: -; J: TRBJ1-4; D: TRBD1; length: 15; V: TRBV4-1; CDR3: CASSPPGQGVEKLFF; DNA: TGCGCCAGCAGCCCGCCGGGACAGGGCGTTGAAAAACTGTTTTTT
size: -; J: TRBJ2-3; D: -; length: 19; V: TRBV9; CDR3: CASSVGSRARGLYTDTQYF; DNA: TGTGCCAGCAGCGTAGGGTCCCGCGCCAGGGGCCTTTACACAGATACGCAGTATTTT